These 26 T cell receptor beta chains came from one sample sequenced in a study of blood T cell repertoires in COVID-19. Using immunoSEQ multiplex PCR, the repertoire was profiled, and TCRdb retains in-frame clones only, with some absent. The sample yields 140,000 or so clones, approximately 90% seen once. Sequencing was performed on peripheral blood. The receptor source for this set is a human donor with COVID-19, enrolled during active disease. The donor label of this sample is uncertain.

This chain connects TRBV28 to TRBJ2-1; TRBD2 agrees at 16 bases. V shed 4 bases, J shed 8 bases, and the junction held 2 bases outside the gene matches. This CDR3 contains 15 residues. Germline values: CDR1 MDHEN, CDR2 SYDVKM. The CDR3 loop reads CASSWGLAGGHEQFF. The DNA for the CDR3 is TGTGCCAGCAGTTGGGGACTAGCGGGGGGGCATGAGCAGTTCTTC.

Details on this clone: The same CDR3 can be traced to other DNA sequences in this sample. The chain combines TRBV12-3 or TRBV12-4 with TRBJ2-7; 7 bases fit TRBD1. The CDR3 is 13 residues long. J was trimmed by 3 bases and V by 5 bases; bases with no gene match: 4. CDR3 amino acids: CASSRNRGYEQYF. In DNA form, the CDR3 reads TGTGCCAGCAGTAGGAACAGGGGCTACGAGCAGTACTTC.

The chain joins TRBV14 to TRBJ2-5, with D possibly TRBD2 on 7 matching bases. The germline V gene has CDR1 SGHDN and CDR2 FVKESK. The germline V and J ends were trimmed by 3 bases and 9 bases, with 17 bases remaining between them. This CDR3 has 14 residues. CDR3 loop: CASSHKGGPWAQYF. The CDR3, as DNA: TGTGCCAGCAGCCATAAGGGGGGGCCGTGGGCCCAGTACTTC. Using reference TRBV14 and TRBJ2-5 for the parts outside the CDR3, the full variable domain is EAGVTQFPSHSVIEKGQTVTLRCDPISGHDNLYWYRRVMGKEIKFLLHFVKESKQDESGMPNNRFLAERTGGTYSTLKVQPAELEDSGVYFCASSHKGGPWAQYFGPGTRLLVL.

The chain carries TRBV20-1 and TRBJ2-1; D is undetermined. This CDR3 comprises 13 residues. V dropped 3 bases and J dropped 3 bases, with 9 bases sitting between them. Germline CDR1 is DFQATT and CDR2 is SNEGSKA (reference sequence). Here the CDR3 reads CSASDPIYNEQFF. The CDR3 nucleotides read TGCAGTGCTAGTGACCCAATCTACAATGAGCAGTTCTTC.

This rearrangement joins TRBV7-6 to TRBJ2-7; 7 nucleotides match TRBD1. The germline gives CDR1 SGHVS, CDR2 FNYEAQ. V lost 5 bases and J lost 6; bases outside the gene matches: 10. This CDR3 region has 14 residues. The CDR3 sequence: CASSDRAAGAEQYF. In nucleotides, the CDR3 is TGTGCCAGCAGCGACAGGGCCGCGGGCGCCGAGCAGTACTTC. Full variable domain (outside the CDR3, taken from reference TRBV7-6 and TRBJ2-7): GAGVSQSPRYKVTKRGQDVALRCDPISGHVSLYWYRQALGQGPEFLTYFNYEAQQDKSGLPNDRFSAERPEGSISTLTIQRTEQRDSAMYRCASSDRAAGAEQYFGPGTRLTVT.

The CDR3 loop reads CASSSDRVDTEAFF. The DNA for the CDR3 is TGTGCCAGCAGCTCAGACAGGGTGGACACTGAAGCTTTCTTT. V gene TRBV7-2 combines with J gene TRBJ1-1; TRBD1 aligns across 7 bases. In germline, CDR1 is SGHTA, CDR2 FQGNSA. CDR3 length: 14 residues. V shed 4 bases and J 3 bases; nucleotides not matched to a gene: 5.

This chain joins TRBV7-9 and TRBJ2-7; TRBD1 agrees at 9 bases. From germline, CDR1 is SEHNR and CDR2 FQNEAQ (reference sequence). Trimming removed 0 bases from V and 4 bases from J; junction bases left unmatched: 1. The CDR3 runs to 14 residues. CDR3: CASSLAGTGYEQYF. The CDR3 DNA reads as TGTGCCAGCAGCTTAGCTGGGACAGGGTACGAGCAGTACTTC.

This clone was seen a single time. The DNA of the CDR3 is TGTGCCTGGAGTTTACGGGACAGGGGGAAAGGGGAGGCTGGAAACACCATATATTTT. This codes for CAWSLRDRGKGEAGNTIYF. This rearrangement joins TRBV30 to TRBJ1-3; 11 bases agree with TRBD1. In germline, CDR1 is GTSNPN, CDR2 SVGIG (reference sequence). The length of the CDR3 is 19 residues. V lost 2 bases, J lost 2 bases, and 14 bases stayed unmatched.

CDR3 sequence (DNA): TGTGCCAGCAGTTTAGCTAGCCCCAGAGCGAACACCGGGGAGCTGTTTTTT. It is translated as CASSLASPRANTGELFF. This rearrangement joins TRBV27 to TRBJ2-2; TRBD2 might be the D (5 bases). There are 17 residues in the CDR3. CDR1 and CDR2 (germline): MNHEY, SMNVEV (reference sequence). V gave up 2 bases and J gave up 0 bases, with 13 bases separating them.

CDR3 amino acids: CASSTQGDYGYTF. As DNA, the CDR3 is TGTGCCAGCAGCACACAGGGAGACTATGGCTACACCTTC. The chain couples TRBV6-6 to TRBJ1-2, with a tentative D call TRBD1 (6 bases). Germline V gene lookup returns CDR1 MNHNY and CDR2 SVGAGI (reference sequence). Trimming stripped 6 bases from V and 3 bases from J, with 11 bases between. The CDR3 has 13 amino acids.

Worth noting for this clone: At the DNA level, this CDR3 is encoded by other sequences in the same sample as well. The genes are TRBV2 and TRBJ2-5, with D perhaps TRBD2 (5 bases). Germline V gene data show CDR1 as SNHLY and CDR2 as FYNNEI. Trimming removed 3 bases from V and 1 base from J, with 9 bases in between. This CDR3 comprises 14 residues. The CDR3 loop reads CASSDGRGQETQYF. Written as DNA, the CDR3 is TGTGCCAGCAGTGATGGTCGGGGCCAAGAGACCCAGTACTTC.

This clone appeared once. The chain uses TRBV2 and TRBJ2-2; D is unclear. The V gene lost 8 bases and the J gene lost 1 base, with 11 bases spanning the gap. The CDR3 is 14 residues long. Germline-derived CDR1 and CDR2 are SNHLY and FYNNEI. CDR3 sequence reads: CASAKIENTGELFF. The CDR3 bases are TGTGCCAGCGCCAAGATAGAGAACACCGGGGAGCTGTTTTTT.

The chain employs TRBV4-2 and TRBJ2-7, with 13 bases identical to TRBD2. This CDR3 has 17 residues. With V trimmed by 6 bases and J by 0 bases, 8 bases remained unmatched. Germline V gene lookup returns CDR1 LGHNA and CDR2 YNFKEQ. The CDR3: CASRRTSGGQSSYEQYF. DNA of the CDR3: TGTGCCAGCAGACGGACTAGCGGGGGACAGAGCTCCTACGAGCAGTACTTC.

CDR3 DNA sequence: TGTGCCAGCAGCCAGGGGCTTGAATTGAAAGCTTTCTTT. Protein: CASSQGLELKAFF. The chain employs TRBV12-3 or TRBV12-4 and TRBJ1-1; TRBD1 is a possible D gene (6 bases). V lost 6 bases, J lost 9 bases, and 17 bases lay in between. The CDR3 length is 13 residues.

V gene TRBV19 combines with J gene TRBJ2-1; 10 nucleotides align to TRBD2. The junction had 2 bases not matched to a gene; V was cut back by 1 base and J by 5 bases. The CDR3 is made up of 15 amino acids. CDR1 is LNHDA, CDR2 SQIVND, per germline (reference sequence). CDR3 in amino acids: CASSIAGLADNEQFF. The CDR3 DNA is TGTGCCAGTAGTATAGCTGGACTAGCGGACAATGAGCAGTTCTTC.

The sample holds many counts of this clone. This sequence joins TRBV15 and TRBJ2-7, with 9 bases that match TRBD2. There are 16 residues in the CDR3. Germline loops: CDR1 LNHNV, CDR2 YYDKDF (reference sequence). The trim removed 5 bases at V and 3 bases at J, leaving 11 bases unmatched. CDR3 protein: CATSQGFGLAHYEQYF. The CDR3 DNA reads TGTGCCACCAGCCAAGGCTTCGGACTAGCGCACTACGAGCAGTACTTC.

The chain joins TRBV27 to TRBJ2-7; a weak D match, TRBD1 (6 bases). This CDR3 spans 13 amino acids. Trimming cost V 7 bases and J 0 bases, with 10 bases left between them. Germline V CDR1 and CDR2: MNHEY, SMNVEV (reference sequence). CDR3 coding DNA: TGTGCCAGCAAGGGACAACCCTCCTACGAGCAGTACTTC. It is translated as CASKGQPSYEQYF.

This chain joins TRBV2 and TRBJ1-5; D might be TRBD1 (6 bases). The CDR3 has 14 amino acids. Trimming stripped 1 base from V and 7 bases from J, with 11 bases between. Germline-derived CDR1 and CDR2 are SNHLY and FYNNEI. CDR3 amino acids: CASSEGGGEQPQHF. The DNA for the CDR3 is TGTGCCAGCAGTGAAGGAGGGGGGGAGCAGCCCCAGCATTTT.

This rearrangement joins TRBV27 to TRBJ2-1; D is unresolved. Germline CDR1 and CDR2: MNHEY and SMNVEV (reference sequence). Trimming removed 5 bases at V and 9 bases at J, with 20 bases between. The CDR3 loop spans 15 amino acids. In nucleotides, the CDR3 is TGTGCCAGCAGTCTCCGGGTCTCGCCCGTAACTGAGCAGTTCTTC. Its protein is CASSLRVSPVTEQFF.

The J gene is TRBJ1-1, the V gene TRBV28; possibly TRBD1 for D (5 bases). This CDR3 spans 14 amino acids. The V gene lost 3 bases and the J gene lost 3 bases, with 11 bases spanning the gap. The germline V gene encodes CDR1 MDHEN and CDR2 SYDVKM. This CDR3 is CASSLVEGDTEAFF. The CDR3 DNA reads TGTGCCAGCAGTTTGGTCGAAGGGGACACTGAAGCTTTCTTT.

The CDR3 sequence is CASSEWDSTEAFF. CDR3 bases: TGCGCCAGCAGTGAGTGGGACAGCACTGAAGCTTTCTTT. The V and J genes are TRBV10-1 and TRBJ1-1; 7 bases are shared with TRBD1. Germline V gene data show CDR1 as WNHNN and CDR2 as SYGVQD (reference sequence). J lost 4 bases, V lost 1 base, and 0 bases had no gene match. The CDR3 covers 13 residues.

With respect to this clone: The junction shows a germline mismatch at one end, possibly a read error. The chain recombines TRBV6-1 with TRBJ2-7; D may be TRBD1 (8 bases). Germline V gene sequence: CDR1 MNHNS, CDR2 SASEGT. The CDR3 spans 14 residues. The CDR3 DNA reads TGTGCCAGCAGTCAAGCGGGACAGGACTACGAGCAGTACTTC. Its translation is CASSQAGQDYEQYF.

This rearrangement joins TRBV19 to TRBJ2-3; TRBD2 matches at 10 bases. This CDR3 is built from 13 residues. Trimming cost V 7 bases and J 5 bases; bases outside gene matches: 3. Looked up from germline, CDR1 is LNHDA and CDR2 is SQIVND (reference sequence). The CDR3 bases are TGTGCCAGTAAAACTAGCGGGGTAGATACGCAGTATTTT. Its translation: CASKTSGVDTQYF.

V and J are TRBV7-6 and TRBJ2-6; D is perhaps TRBD1 (6 bases). The CDR3 totals 17 residues. V was shortened by 4 bases and J by 1 base, with 14 bases between the two germline ends. Germline V gene data show CDR1 as SGHVS and CDR2 as FNYEAQ. The CDR3 DNA is TGTGCCAGCAGCTGGGGCAGGGGACCTTCTGGGGCCAACGTCCTGACTTTC. It translates to CASSWGRGPSGANVLTF.

This clone was observed a single time. The chain links TRBV27 to TRBJ1-6, with TRBD1 as a possible D gene (6 bases). Trimming took 4 bases from V and 7 from J, leaving 11 bases between them. Germline CDR1 reads MNHEY; CDR2 reads SMNVEV (reference sequence). The CDR3 has 14 amino acids. CDR3 sequence reads: CASSSTGTNSPLHF. The CDR3, as DNA: TGTGCCAGCAGTTCGACAGGAACAAATTCACCCCTCCACTTT.

The CDR3 protein is CASSGSGRVGRDTEAFF. The CDR3 DNA follows: TGTGCCAGCAGTGGCTCCGGGAGGGTCGGACGGGACACTGAAGCTTTCTTT. V usage is TRBV25-1 and J usage is TRBJ1-1, with D unresolved. The V gene's germline CDR1 is MGHDK and CDR2 SYGVNS. Trimming shortened V by 4 bases and J by 3 bases, and 21 bases separated the two germline ends. This CDR3 spans 17 amino acids.